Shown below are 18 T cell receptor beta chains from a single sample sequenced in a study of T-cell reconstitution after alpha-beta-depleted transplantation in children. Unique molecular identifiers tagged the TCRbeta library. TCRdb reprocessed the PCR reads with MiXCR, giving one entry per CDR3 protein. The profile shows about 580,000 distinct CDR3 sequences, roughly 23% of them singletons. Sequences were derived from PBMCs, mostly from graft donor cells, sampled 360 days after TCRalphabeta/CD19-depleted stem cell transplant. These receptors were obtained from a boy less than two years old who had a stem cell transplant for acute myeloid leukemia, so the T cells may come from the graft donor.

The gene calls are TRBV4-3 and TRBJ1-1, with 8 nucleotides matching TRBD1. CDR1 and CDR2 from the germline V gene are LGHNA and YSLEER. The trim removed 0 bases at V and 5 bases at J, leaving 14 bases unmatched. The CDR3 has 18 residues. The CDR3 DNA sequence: TGCGCCAGCAGCCAAGATCGCCCCTCTCTCAGGGGGCCGACTGAAGCTTTCTTT. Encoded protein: CASSQDRPSLRGPTEAFF.

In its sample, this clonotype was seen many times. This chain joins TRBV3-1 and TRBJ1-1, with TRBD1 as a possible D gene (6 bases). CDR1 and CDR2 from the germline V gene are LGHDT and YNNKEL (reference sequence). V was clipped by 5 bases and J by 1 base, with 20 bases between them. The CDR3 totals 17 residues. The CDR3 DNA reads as TGTGCCAGCAGCACTAAGACAGGAACTAGACAGAACACTGAAGCTTTCTTT. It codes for CASSTKTGTRQNTEAFF.

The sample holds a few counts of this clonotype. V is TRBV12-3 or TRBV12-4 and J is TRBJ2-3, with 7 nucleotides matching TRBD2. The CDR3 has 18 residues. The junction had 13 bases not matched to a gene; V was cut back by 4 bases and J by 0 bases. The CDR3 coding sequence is TGTGCCAGCAGTTCCACAACACTACTAGCGATCAGCACAGATACGCAGTATTTT. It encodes CASSSTTLLAISTDTQYF.

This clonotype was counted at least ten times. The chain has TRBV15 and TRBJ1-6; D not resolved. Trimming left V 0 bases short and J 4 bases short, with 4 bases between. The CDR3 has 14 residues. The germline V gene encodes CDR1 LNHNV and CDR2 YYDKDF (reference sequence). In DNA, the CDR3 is TGTGCCACCAGCAGAGACCCTTATAATTCACCCCTCCACTTT. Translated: CATSRDPYNSPLHF.

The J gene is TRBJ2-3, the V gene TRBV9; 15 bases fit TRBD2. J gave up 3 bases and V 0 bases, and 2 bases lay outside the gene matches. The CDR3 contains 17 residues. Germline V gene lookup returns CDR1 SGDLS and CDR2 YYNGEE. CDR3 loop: CASSVEGLAGGTDTQYF. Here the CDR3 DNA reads TGTGCCAGCAGCGTAGAAGGACTAGCGGGGGGGACAGATACGCAGTATTTT. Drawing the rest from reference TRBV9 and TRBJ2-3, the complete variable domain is DSGVTQTPKHLITATGQRVTLRCSPRSGDLSVYWYQQSLDQGLQFLIQYYNGEERAKGNILERFSAQQFPDLHSELNLSSLELGDSALYFCASSVEGLAGGTDTQYFGPGTRLTVL.

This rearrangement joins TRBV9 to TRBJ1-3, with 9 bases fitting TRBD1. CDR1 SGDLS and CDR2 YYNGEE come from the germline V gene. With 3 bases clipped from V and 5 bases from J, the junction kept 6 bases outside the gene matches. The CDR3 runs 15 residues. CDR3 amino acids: CASSAVGQGRNTIYF. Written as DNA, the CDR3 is TGTGCCAGCAGCGCAGTAGGACAGGGGCGAAACACCATATATTTT.

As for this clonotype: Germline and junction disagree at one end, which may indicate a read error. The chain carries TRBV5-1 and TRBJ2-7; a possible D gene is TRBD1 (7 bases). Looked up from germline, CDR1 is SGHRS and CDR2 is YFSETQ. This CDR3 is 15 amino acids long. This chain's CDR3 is CASSLAGGGSFEQYF. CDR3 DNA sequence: TGCGCCAGCAGCTTGGCCGGAGGGGGCTCCTTCGAGCAGTACTTC.

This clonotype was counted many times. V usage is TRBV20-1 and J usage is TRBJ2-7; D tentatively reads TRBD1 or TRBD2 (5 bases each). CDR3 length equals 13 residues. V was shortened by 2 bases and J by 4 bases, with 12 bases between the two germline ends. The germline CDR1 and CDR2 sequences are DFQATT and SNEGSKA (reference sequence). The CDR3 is CSARNSGGYEQYF. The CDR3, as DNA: TGCAGTGCTAGAAATTCTGGGGGATACGAGCAGTACTTC.

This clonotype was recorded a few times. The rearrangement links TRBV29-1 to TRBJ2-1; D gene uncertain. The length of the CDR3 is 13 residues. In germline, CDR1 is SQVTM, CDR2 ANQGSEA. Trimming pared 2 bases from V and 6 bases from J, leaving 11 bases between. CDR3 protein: CSVEKSRANEQFF. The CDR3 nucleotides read TGCAGCGTTGAAAAATCTCGGGCCAATGAGCAGTTCTTC.

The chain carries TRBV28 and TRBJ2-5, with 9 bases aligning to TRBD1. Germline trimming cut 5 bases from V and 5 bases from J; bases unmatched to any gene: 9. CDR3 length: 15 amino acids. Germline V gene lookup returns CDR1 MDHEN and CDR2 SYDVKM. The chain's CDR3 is CASSRGTGRLETQYF. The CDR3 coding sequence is TGTGCCAGCAGTCGGGGGACAGGGCGTTTGGAGACCCAGTACTTC.

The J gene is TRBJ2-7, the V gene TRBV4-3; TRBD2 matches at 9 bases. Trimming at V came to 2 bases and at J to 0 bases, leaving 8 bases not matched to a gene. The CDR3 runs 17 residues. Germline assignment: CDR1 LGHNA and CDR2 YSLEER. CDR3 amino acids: CASSQFPAGGASYEQYF. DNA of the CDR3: TGCGCCAGCAGCCAATTCCCGGCGGGGGGGGCCTCCTACGAGCAGTACTTC.

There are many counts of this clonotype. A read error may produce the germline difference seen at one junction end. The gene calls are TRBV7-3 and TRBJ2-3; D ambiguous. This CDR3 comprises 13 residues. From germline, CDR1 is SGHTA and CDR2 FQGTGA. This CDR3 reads CASSPSSRDTQYF. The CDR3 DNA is TGTGCCAGCAGCCCTTCAAGCAGAGATACGCAGTATTTT. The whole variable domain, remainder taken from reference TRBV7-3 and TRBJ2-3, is GAGVSQTPSNKVTEKGKYVELRCDPISGHTALYWYRQSLGQGPEFLIYFQGTGAADDSGLPNDRFFAVRPEGSVSTLKIQRTERGDSAVYLCASSPSSRDTQYFGPGTRLTVL.

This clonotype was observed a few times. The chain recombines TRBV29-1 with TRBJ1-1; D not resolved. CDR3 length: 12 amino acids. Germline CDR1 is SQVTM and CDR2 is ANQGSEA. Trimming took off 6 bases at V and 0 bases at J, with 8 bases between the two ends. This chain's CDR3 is CSVAAMNTEAFF. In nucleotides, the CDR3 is TGCAGCGTAGCCGCCATGAACACTGAAGCTTTCTTT. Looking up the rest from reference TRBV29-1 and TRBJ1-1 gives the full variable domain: SAVISQKPSRDICQRGTSLTIQCQVDSQVTMMFWYRQQPGQSLTLIATANQGSEATYESGFVIDKFPISRPNLTFSTLTVSNMSPEDSSIYLCSVAAMNTEAFFGQGTRLTVV.

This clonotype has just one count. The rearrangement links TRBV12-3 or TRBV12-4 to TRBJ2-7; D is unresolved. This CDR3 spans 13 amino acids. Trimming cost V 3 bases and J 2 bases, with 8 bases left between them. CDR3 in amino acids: CASSFDGPYEQYF. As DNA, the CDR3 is TGTGCCAGCAGTTTTGACGGACCCTACGAGCAGTACTTC.

CDR3: CASSTAPGRGSYNEQFF. The DNA of the CDR3 is TGTGCCAGCAGCACCGCGCCGGGGCGGGGGTCCTACAATGAGCAGTTCTTC. The rearrangement uses TRBV12-3 or TRBV12-4 and TRBJ2-1, with TRBD2 matching 7 bases. The CDR3 length is 17 residues. The junction had 12 bases not matched to a gene; V was cut back by 6 bases and J by 1 base.

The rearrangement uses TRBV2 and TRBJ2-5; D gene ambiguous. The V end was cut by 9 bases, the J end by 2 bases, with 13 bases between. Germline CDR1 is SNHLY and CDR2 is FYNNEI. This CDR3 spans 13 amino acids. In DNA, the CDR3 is TGTGCCAGTGAAAGACTGAAACAAGAGACCCAGTACTTC. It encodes CASERLKQETQYF. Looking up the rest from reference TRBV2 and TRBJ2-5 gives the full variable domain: EPEVTQTPSHQVTQMGQEVILRCVPISNHLYFYWYRQILGQKVEFLVSFYNNEISEKSEIFDDQFSVERPDGSNFTLKIRSTKLEDSAMYFCASERLKQETQYFGPGTRLLVL.

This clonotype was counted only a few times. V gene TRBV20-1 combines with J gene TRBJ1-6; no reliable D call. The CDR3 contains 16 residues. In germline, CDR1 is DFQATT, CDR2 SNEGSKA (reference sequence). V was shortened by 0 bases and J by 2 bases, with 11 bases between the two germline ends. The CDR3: CSAREVGIPYNSPLHF. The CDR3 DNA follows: TGCAGTGCTAGAGAAGTGGGAATACCCTATAATTCACCCCTCCACTTT.

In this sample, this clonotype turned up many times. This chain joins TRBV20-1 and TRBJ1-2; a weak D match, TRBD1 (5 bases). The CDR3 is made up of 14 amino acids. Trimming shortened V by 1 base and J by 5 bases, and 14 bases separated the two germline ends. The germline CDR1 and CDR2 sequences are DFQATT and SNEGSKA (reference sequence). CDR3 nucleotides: TGCAGTGCTAGAGGGGGAAGGGGTGGATATGGCTACACCTTC. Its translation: CSARGGRGGYGYTF.